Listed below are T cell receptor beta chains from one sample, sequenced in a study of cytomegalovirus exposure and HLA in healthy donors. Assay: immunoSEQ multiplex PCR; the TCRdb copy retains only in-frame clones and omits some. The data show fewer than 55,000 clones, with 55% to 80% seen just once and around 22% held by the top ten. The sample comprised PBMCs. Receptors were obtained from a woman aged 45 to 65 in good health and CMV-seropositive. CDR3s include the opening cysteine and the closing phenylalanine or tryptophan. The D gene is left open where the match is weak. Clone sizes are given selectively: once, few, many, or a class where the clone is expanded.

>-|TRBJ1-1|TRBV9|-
CATKLLDTPNTEAFF
TGTGCCACCAAACTATTGGATACACCGAACACTGAAGCTTTCTTT
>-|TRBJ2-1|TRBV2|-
CASSEDAGAYNEQFF
TGTGCCAGCAGTGAAGATGCAGGGGCATACAATGAGCAGTTCTTC
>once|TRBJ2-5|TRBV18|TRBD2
CASSPVAGGQETQYF
TGTGCCAGCTCACCGGTAGCGGGGGGCCAAGAGACCCAGTACTTC
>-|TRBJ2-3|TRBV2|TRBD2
CASSQRASGGTDTQYF
TGTGCCAGCAGTCAAAGGGCTAGCGGGGGTACAGATACGCAGTATTTT
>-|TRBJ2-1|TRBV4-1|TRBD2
CASSHLEAGSSYNEQFF
TGCGCCAGCAGCCACCTCGAAGCGGGAAGCTCCTACAATGAGCAGTTCTTC
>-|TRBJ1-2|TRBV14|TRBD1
CASSPPGTGGAYGYTF
TGTGCCAGCAGCCCCCCCGGGACAGGGGGCGCCTATGGCTACACCTTC
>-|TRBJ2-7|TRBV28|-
CASQSGIHEQYF
TGTGCCAGCCAGTCAGGGATCCACGAGCAGTACTTC
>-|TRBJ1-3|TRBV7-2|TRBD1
CASSGQQGASGNTIYF
TGTGCCAGCAGCGGACAACAGGGGGCATCTGGAAACACCATATATTTT
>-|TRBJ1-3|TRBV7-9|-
CASSLTTGYTGNTIYF
TGTGCCAGCAGCTTAACCACAGGGTACACTGGAAACACCATATATTTT
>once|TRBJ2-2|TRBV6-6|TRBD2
CASKREGRNTGELFF
TGTGCCAGCAAGCGGGAGGGCCGGAACACCGGGGAGCTGTTTTTT
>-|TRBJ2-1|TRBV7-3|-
CASSSGSYNEQFF
TGTGCCAGCAGCTCGGGTTCCTACAATGAGCAGTTCTTC
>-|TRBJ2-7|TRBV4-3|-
CASSPSPKIYEQYF
TGCGCCAGCAGCCCCAGTCCAAAGATCTACGAGCAGTACTTC
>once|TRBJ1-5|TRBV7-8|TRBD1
CASSFIGQGATGGANQPQHF
TGTGCCAGCAGCTTCATAGGACAGGGGGCGACTGGGGGGGCGAATCAGCCCCAGCATTTT
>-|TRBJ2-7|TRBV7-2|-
CASRGSGRRYEQYF
TGTGCCAGCAGGGGCTCGGGGAGAAGGTACGAGCAGTACTTC
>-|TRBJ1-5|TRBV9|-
CASSASLRQARNQPQHF
TGTGCCAGCAGCGCCAGTCTCCGACAGGCCCGCAATCAGCCCCAGCATTTT
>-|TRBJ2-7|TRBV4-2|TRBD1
CASSLNDRDSYEQYF
TGTGCCAGCAGCCTCAACGACAGGGACTCCTACGAGCAGTACTTC
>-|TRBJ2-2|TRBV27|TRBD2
CASSWTSGRTGELFF
TGTGCCAGCAGTTGGACTAGCGGGAGAACCGGGGAGCTGTTTTTT
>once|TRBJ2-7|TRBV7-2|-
CASSPPSAPNEQYF
TGTGCCAGCAGCCCGCCAAGCGCACCTAACGAGCAGTACTTC
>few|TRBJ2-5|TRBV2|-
CASSRGGRGETQYF
TGTGCCAGCAGCCGAGGGGGGAGGGGAGAGACCCAGTACTTC
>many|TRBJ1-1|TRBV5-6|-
CASSFILSFGTLNTEAFF
TGTGCCAGCAGCTTTATTCTAAGTTTCGGGACATTGAACACTGAAGCTTTCTTT
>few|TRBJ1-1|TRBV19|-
CASKGSRSQDTEAFF
TGTGCCAGTAAAGGCAGCCGTTCGCAGGACACTGAAGCTTTCTTT
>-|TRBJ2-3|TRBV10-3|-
CAISESQGSTDTQYF
TGTGCCATCAGTGAGTCGCAGGGAAGCACAGATACGCAGTATTTT
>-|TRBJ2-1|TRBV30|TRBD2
CAWSMASGIYEQFF
TGTGCCTGGAGTATGGCTAGCGGGATTTATGAGCAGTTCTTC
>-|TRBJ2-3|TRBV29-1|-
CSVEDGSWGTDTQYF
TGCAGCGTTGAAGATGGGAGCTGGGGTACAGATACGCAGTATTTT
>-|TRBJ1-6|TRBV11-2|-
CASSLVGSSYNSPLHF
TGTGCCAGCAGCTTAGTGGGGAGCTCCTATAATTCACCCCTCCACTTT
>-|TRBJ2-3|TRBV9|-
CASSVGAGSTDTQYF
TGTGCCAGCAGCGTAGGAGCTGGTAGCACAGATACGCAGTATTTT
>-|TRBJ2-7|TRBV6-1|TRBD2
CASRSGTGYEQYF
TGTGCCAGCAGGAGCGGGACGGGCTACGAGCAGTACTTC
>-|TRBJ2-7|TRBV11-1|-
CASSSFGQSYEQYF
TGTGCCAGCAGTTCCTTCGGACAGTCCTACGAGCAGTACTTC